A single sample is the source of the 21 T cell receptor beta chains below, sequenced in a study of metastatic and nonmetastatic thyroid tumors. All patients were treatment-naive before thyroid surgery. Using MiXCR, TCRdb re-called clones from the PCR reads. Here the sample spans about 19,000 clones, about a third being singletons. The sequencing sample was made of tumor tissue. These receptors were obtained from a female donor with papillary thyroid cancer or a benign thyroid nodule (not recorded which). Some clones in this sample may be carry-over from other donors' samples.

The V call is TRBV6-1, the J call TRBJ1-1; D remains unclear. V was clipped by 1 base and J by 0 bases, with 12 bases between them. The CDR3 is 16 amino acids. Germline V CDR1 and CDR2: MNHNS, SASEGT. CDR3: CASSEGIGSMNTEAFF. The CDR3 DNA is TGTGCCAGCAGTGAAGGGATAGGGAGCATGAACACTGAAGCTTTCTTT.

V usage is TRBV12-5 and J usage is TRBJ1-5, with D uncertain. V lost 6 bases and J lost 2, with 14 bases in between. This CDR3 is built from 15 residues. Germline lookup yields CDR1 LGHNT and CDR2 FRNRAP. This CDR3 reads CASGSRVVGNQPQHF. Written as DNA, the CDR3 is TGTGCTAGTGGCTCCCGGGTTGTCGGCAATCAGCCCCAGCATTTT.

This clone turned up a few times. The CDR3: CASSIGTYEQYF. CDR3 bases: TGTGCCAGCAGTATCGGGACCTACGAGCAGTACTTC. V is TRBV7-9 and J is TRBJ2-7; perhaps TRBD2 as D (5 bases). CDR1 and CDR2 (germline): SEHNR, FQNEAQ (reference sequence). This CDR3 region has 12 residues. With 6 bases removed from V and 2 bases from J, the gap between germline ends came to 8 bases.

This clone appeared a few times. The gene calls are TRBV12-3 or TRBV12-4 and TRBJ2-2; D might be TRBD1 (5 bases). V was cut by 4 bases and J by 7 bases, with 19 bases left in between. This CDR3 contains 16 residues. CDR3 DNA: TGTGCCAGCAGTTCCTATGGACATGGAAGGAGCGGGGAGCTGTTTTTT. Translated, it gives CASSSYGHGRSGELFF.

A note on this clone: The junction departs from the called germline gene at one end, perhaps through a read error. This chain connects TRBV6-4 to TRBJ2-7; 9 nucleotides line up with TRBD1. This CDR3 region has 14 residues. Germline values: CDR1 MRHNA, CDR2 SNTAGT. The CDR3 nucleotides are TGCGCCAGCAGGCCTCCGGGACAGGGAAGCGAGCAGTACTTC. Translating gives CASRPPGQGSEQYF.

This clone was counted a few times. This chain links TRBV6-1 with TRBJ2-5, with TRBD1 as a possible D gene (5 bases). This CDR3 is built from 14 residues. Deletions cut 5 bases from V and 3 bases from J, with 13 bases between. The V gene's germline CDR1 is MNHNS and CDR2 SASEGT. Here the CDR3 DNA reads TGTGCCAGCAGTACCCAGGGTGGAGAAGAGACCCAGTACTTC. It yields the protein CASSTQGGEETQYF.

This clone turned up a few times. The gene calls are TRBV12-5 and TRBJ1-6; TRBD1 matches at 8 bases. CDR3 length: 16 amino acids. Trimming took 1 base from V and 12 from J; bases not matched to a gene: 11. CDR1 and CDR2 (germline): LGHNT, FRNRAP. CDR3 sequence: CASGLAVAAGGKPLHF. CDR3 bases: TGTGCTAGTGGTTTGGCCGTTGCGGCAGGGGGCAAACCCCTCCACTTT.

The chain links TRBV5-1 to TRBJ1-2; possibly TRBD1 for D (6 bases). Germline values: CDR1 SGHRS, CDR2 YFSETQ. Between the trimmed V and J ends, which lost 0 bases and 6 bases, there was a span of 18 bases. This CDR3 comprises 16 residues. CDR3 sequence (DNA): TGCGCCAGCAGCTTGGCCGTAGGACAGCCTTCGAATGGCTACACCTTC. This encodes CASSLAVGQPSNGYTF.

This clone was observed at least ten times. The chain has TRBV4-1 and TRBJ2-7; 7 nucleotides align to TRBD2. V shed 4 bases, J shed 9 bases, and the junction held 21 bases outside the gene matches. CDR3 size: 17 residues. Germline V gene data show CDR1 as MGHRA and CDR2 as YSYEKL. The CDR3 spells CASSPDETASGRDAQYF. For the CDR3, the DNA is TGCGCCAGCAGCCCGGACGAGACCGCTAGCGGAAGGGATGCGCAGTACTTC.

This clone has only one observation. The chain combines TRBV7-9 with TRBJ2-1, with 8 positions matching TRBD2. The CDR3 has 14 residues. V dropped 4 bases and J dropped 6; count of bases not matched to a gene: 5. CDR1 SEHNR and CDR2 FQNEAQ come from the germline V gene (reference sequence). In DNA, the CDR3 is TGTGCCAGCAGCTGGCGGGAGGATTCCAATGAGCAGTTCTTC. It yields the protein CASSWREDSNEQFF. Drawing the rest from reference TRBV7-9 and TRBJ2-1, the complete variable domain is DTGVSQNPRHKITKRGQNVTFRCDPISEHNRLYWYRQTLGQGPEFLTYFQNEAQLEKSRLLSDRFSAERPKGSFSTLEIQRTEQGDSAMYLCASSWREDSNEQFFGPGTRLTVL.

The chain uses TRBV5-1 and TRBJ1-1, with D perhaps TRBD1 (6 bases). Germline V lookup: CDR1 SGHRS, CDR2 YFSETQ. Between the trimmed V and J ends, which lost 2 bases and 1 base, there was a span of 15 bases. This CDR3 region has 16 residues. The CDR3, as DNA: TGCGCCAGCAGCTTCGGGGGCTCTGGCTGGAACACTGAAGCTTTCTTT. Translated: CASSFGGSGWNTEAFF. The full variable domain, in which reference TRBV5-1 and TRBJ1-1 provide the parts outside the CDR3, is KAGVTQTPRYLIKTRGQQVTLSCSPISGHRSVSWYQQTPGQGLQFLFEYFSETQRNKGNFPGRFSGRQFSNSRSEMNVSTLELGDSALYLCASSFGGSGWNTEAFFGQGTRLTVV.

The chain joins TRBV12-3 or TRBV12-4 to TRBJ2-3, with 7 bases lining up with TRBD1. The CDR3 is 18 residues long. The V segment lost 0 bases and the J segment 2 bases; nucleotides outside the gene matches: 11. In nucleotides, the CDR3 is TGTGCCAGCAGTTTAGCGCTTAGGGGACAGATAATCACAGATACGCAGTATTTT. Translating it yields CASSLALRGQIITDTQYF.

The chain links TRBV6-2 or TRBV6-3 to TRBJ1-1; 7 bases line up with TRBD1. The CDR3 runs to 16 residues. Germline lookup yields CDR1 MNHEY and CDR2 SVGEGT. V shed 4 bases and J 3 bases; nucleotides not matched to a gene: 11. CDR3 amino acids: CASSSQPITGDTEAFF. In nucleotides, the CDR3 is TGTGCCAGCAGTTCGCAACCAATTACAGGGGACACTGAAGCTTTCTTT.

This clone was found a few times. One end of the junction is discordant with germline, which a read error may explain. The rearrangement uses TRBV6-1 and TRBJ1-3; D is possibly TRBD1 (5 bases). Germline assignment: CDR1 MNHNS and CDR2 SASEGT. CDR3 length: 14 residues. The CDR3: CVSSGGFDVNTIYF. The CDR3 nucleotides read TGTGTCAGCAGTGGGGGGTTCGATGTAAACACCATATATTTT.

The V call is TRBV6-2 or TRBV6-3, the J call TRBJ1-1, with D unclear. V lost 2 bases and J 1 base, leaving 2 bases between the germline ends. The CDR3 has 12 residues. The germline V gene encodes CDR1 MNHEY and CDR2 SVGEGT. The CDR3 loop reads CASSYPNTEAFF. The CDR3 coding sequence is TGTGCCAGCAGTTACCCGAACACTGAAGCTTTCTTT.

The rearrangement joins TRBV27 to TRBJ2-2; TRBD1 aligns across 7 bases. Germline CDR1 is MNHEY and CDR2 is SMNVEV (reference sequence). V was pared by 3 bases and J by 4 bases, with 5 bases of the junction left unmatched. The CDR3 is 15 amino acids. The CDR3 is CASSFEGASTGELFF. As DNA, the CDR3 is TGTGCCAGCAGTTTCGAGGGGGCGAGCACCGGGGAGCTGTTTTTT.

This clone was detected a few times. The gene calls are TRBV6-1 and TRBJ2-5; 10 bases line up with TRBD1. Germline-derived CDR1 and CDR2 are MNHNS and SASEGT. With 7 bases clipped from V and 7 bases from J, the junction kept 12 bases outside the gene matches. This CDR3 has 15 amino acids. The CDR3 reads CASIRKPGQGRTQYF. CDR3 nucleotide sequence: TGTGCCAGCATCCGGAAGCCGGGACAGGGGAGGACCCAGTACTTC.

This clone was found a few times. The V call is TRBV27, the J call TRBJ2-3; maybe TRBD1 (6 bases). Germline CDR1 and CDR2: MNHEY and SMNVEV (reference sequence). The ends were cut back, 4 bases at V and 1 base at J, with 15 bases in the middle. The length of the CDR3 is 16 residues. CDR3 sequence reads: CASSWDTGYGTDTQYF. The CDR3 bases are TGTGCCAGCAGTTGGGATACAGGGTATGGCACAGATACGCAGTATTTT.

The rearrangement links TRBV20-1 to TRBJ2-7; 9 bases are shared with TRBD2. After removal of 1 base from V and 2 bases from J, the junction contained 12 bases not matched to a gene. The germline V gene has CDR1 DFQATT and CDR2 SNEGSKA (reference sequence). The CDR3 is 17 residues long. The CDR3 bases are TGCAGTGCTAGAGGGGCCCCCGGACTAGCGCCCGCCTACGAGCAGTACTTC. Protein: CSARGAPGLAPAYEQYF.

The chain links TRBV6-8 to TRBJ1-1; D is ambiguous. Germline CDR1 reads MNHGY; CDR2 reads SAAAGT. The CDR3 extends over 13 amino acids. The V end lost 6 bases, the J end lost 6 bases, and 14 bases lay between the germline ends. The CDR3 nucleotides read TGTGCCAGCAGACCCCGGCCTGCTGCTGAAGCTTTCTTT. Amino acid sequence: CASRPRPAAEAFF.

The chain combines TRBV12-3 or TRBV12-4 with TRBJ2-5; 7 bases align to TRBD2. The ends lost 6 bases at V and 2 bases at J; junction bases unmatched: 3. This CDR3 is 13 amino acids long. CDR3 sequence: CASSWGGQETQYF. The CDR3 region has the DNA TGTGCCAGCAGCTGGGGGGGGCAAGAGACCCAGTACTTC.